The clone carrying this TCR beta chain was observed a handful of times. Antigen: not known. With 5 bases clipped from V and 5 bases from J, the junction kept 9 bases outside the gene matches. Germline assignment: CDR1 LNHDA and CDR2 SQIVND (reference sequence). CDR3 length: 15 amino acids. In TCRdb, the reads were re-called with MiXCR into one record per CDR3 protein. In the table there are tens of thousands of distinct CDR3 sequences, 20% to 25% of which are singletons. This sample was taken from a study of T cell repertoires in cytomegalovirus infection. Regarding the study as a whole: Clonotypes of TCR beta that were HLA-C-restricted and CMV-specific dominated the ex vivo response.

The genes are TRBV19 and TRBJ2-3, with 8 bases aligning to TRBD1. The specimen comprised CD8+ T cells from cultured PBMCs, sampled from culture after CMV antigen stimulation. The origin of this receptor is a human donor in good health (CMV status not recorded). Some clones in this sample may be carry-over from other donors' samples. CDR3 sequence reads: CASSPGTGELDTQYF. The CDR3 coding sequence is TGTGCCAGTAGTCCCGGGACAGGAGAATTAGATACGCAGTATTTT.